This paragraph covers one TCR beta chain sequence. The age range of participants was about 18 to 90 years, with residence in more than 20 US areas. This entry comes from a study of blood T cell repertoires in COVID-19. Study at large: Nucleic acid was either cDNA or gDNA, and it came from T cells, B-cell-depleted T cells, or PBMCs.

Between the trimmed V and J ends, which lost 1 base and 5 bases, there was a span of 11 bases. This CDR3 has 14 residues. CDR1 and CDR2 (germline): LGHNA, YSLEER. Here immunoSEQ multiplex PCR was the method, and the copy in TCRdb shows in-frame clones only, minus some. The table shows about 220,000 clones, with about 83% occurring only once. This rearrangement joins TRBV4-3 to TRBJ1-1; D unresolved. What was sequenced was PBMCs or T cells enriched from blood (not recorded which). The receptor comes from a middle-aged woman who had been exposed to COVID-19. The chain's CDR3 is CASSQGTRWTEAFF. The CDR3 DNA reads TGCGCCAGCAGCCAAGGAACCCGGTGGACTGAAGCTTTCTTT.